This is a list of T cell receptor beta chains from one sample in a study of radiation and T cells in renal cell carcinoma. The protocol was immunoSEQ multiplex PCR, while the TCRdb copy is restricted to in-frame clones and leaves out a portion. The sample yields roughly 120,000 clones, roughly 80% seen once. Here the sequenced sample was blood, taken from a patient whose treatment included radiotherapy and nephrectomy. The receptors come from a woman aged 55-70 years with renal cell carcinoma. Each CDR3 is given with its conserved first and last residue. The D gene is left open where the match is weak. Clone size is shown for a subset of rows, as once, few, many or a class of expanded clone.

cdr3_length	v_call	j_call	clone_size	d_call	cdr3_nt	cdr3_aa
16	TRBV27	TRBJ1-2	NA	TRBD1	TGTGCCAGCAGCGGCGGGACAGGGGCTTCGGGCTATGGCTACACCTTC	CASSGGTGASGYGYTF
14	TRBV6-8	TRBJ2-7	NA	TRBD2	TGTGCCAGCACCCTAGCGGGAGTCGGTTACGAGCAGTACTTC	CASTLAGVGYEQYF
12	TRBV7-2	TRBJ2-7	NA	NA	TGTGCCAGCAGCTATGACTTGACGGAGCAGTACTTC	CASSYDLTEQYF
15	TRBV6-1	TRBJ1-6	NA	NA	TGTGCCAGCAGTGAAGTACCCTCATACAGTACACCCCTCCACTTT	CASSEVPSYSTPLHF
11	TRBV4-1	TRBJ2-3	NA	NA	TGCGCCAGCAGAGACGAAGATACGCAGTATTTT	CASRDEDTQYF
17	TRBV10-3	TRBJ1-4	NA	NA	TGTGCCATCAGTGAGACTTCCGGGACCCGGGGGGGCGGAAAACTGTTTTTT	CAISETSGTRGGGKLFF
14	TRBV6-1	TRBJ2-7	NA	NA	TGTGCCAGCAGTGGTGGACCTGGACCATACGAGCAGTACTTC	CASSGGPGPYEQYF
12	TRBV5-4	TRBJ2-7	NA	NA	TGTGCCAGCAGCTTGGGTTCCTATGGGCAGTACTTC	CASSLGSYGQYF
13	TRBV2	TRBJ2-1	NA	NA	TGTGCCAGCAGACTAGGTGACTACAATGAGCAGTTCTTC	CASRLGDYNEQFF
15	TRBV9	TRBJ1-6	NA	NA	TGTGCCAGCAGCGTAGCGATGGGGGCGGGTTCACCCCTCCACTTT	CASSVAMGAGSPLHF
14	TRBV11-1	TRBJ1-6	once	TRBD1	TGTGCCAGCAGCAGGGACAGTAATAATTCACCCCTCCACTTT	CASSRDSNNSPLHF
15	TRBV6-5	TRBJ1-2	NA	TRBD1	TGTGCCAGCAGTTATGGGACAGCTAATAACTATGGCTACACCTTC	CASSYGTANNYGYTF
12	TRBV19	TRBJ1-5	NA	NA	TGTGCCAGTAGGACACCTAATCAGCCCCAGCATTTT	CASRTPNQPQHF
16	TRBV28	TRBJ2-7	NA	TRBD2	TGTGCCAGCAGTTTCTCTCTAGCGGGCTTAACCTACGAGCAGTACTTC	CASSFSLAGLTYEQYF
14	TRBV28	TRBJ1-3	NA	TRBD1	TGTGCCAGCAACCGACAGGGAACTGGAAACACCATATATTTT	CASNRQGTGNTIYF
16	TRBV5-1	TRBJ2-5	NA	TRBD1	TGCGCCAGCAGCTTGGCCCGGACAGGACTTATGGAGACCCAGTACTTC	CASSLARTGLMETQYF
12	TRBV2	TRBJ2-5	NA	NA	TGTGCCAGCACCTGGAGGGAAGAGACCCAGTACTTC	CASTWREETQYF
15	TRBV19	TRBJ2-1	NA	TRBD1	TGTGCCAGTAGTATAGGGACAGGGGGCATGGATGAGCAGTTCTTC	CASSIGTGGMDEQFF
15	TRBV5-4	TRBJ1-4	NA	NA	TGTGCCAGCAGCGTTGGGACACCGGCTAATGAAAAACTGTTTTTT	CASSVGTPANEKLFF
13	TRBV6-6	TRBJ1-1	NA	NA	TGTGCCAGCAGTTATTTGGGGGGTGGTGAAGCTTTCTTT	CASSYLGGGEAFF
14	TRBV27	TRBJ1-1	NA	TRBD1	TGTGCCAGCAGAACAGGGGGCGCGGGCACTGAAGCTTTCTTT	CASRTGGAGTEAFF
17	TRBV4-3	TRBJ2-7	NA	TRBD1	TGCGCCAGCAGCCAAGATTACGGGACAGGGGGATACTACGAGCAGTACTTC	CASSQDYGTGGYYEQYF
16	TRBV4-2	TRBJ2-3	NA	TRBD2	TGTGCCAGCAGCCCCCGTAGCGGGGGTGGCACAGATACGCAGTATTTT	CASSPRSGGGTDTQYF
14	TRBV6-5	TRBJ1-2	NA	NA	TGTGCCAGCAGAACCCCCGGGAGCCTCGATGGCTACACCTTC	CASRTPGSLDGYTF
13	TRBV29-1	TRBJ2-7	NA	NA	TGCAGCGTTGAAGTGAGTCAGGGTAACGAGCAGTACTTC	CSVEVSQGNEQYF
16	TRBV5-1	TRBJ2-1	once	NA	TGCGCCAGCAGCTGGACCCCGGGAAATGAAGGCAATGAGCAGTTCTTC	CASSWTPGNEGNEQFF
14	TRBV7-9	TRBJ1-4	NA	NA	TGTGCCAGCAGCCCCCCCGTGGAGGGGGAAAAACTGTTTTTT	CASSPPVEGEKLFF
14	TRBV27	TRBJ1-1	few	NA	TGTGCCAGCAGTCCTCTTACCCTAGGCACTGAAGCTTTCTTT	CASSPLTLGTEAFF
16	TRBV6-6	TRBJ2-3	NA	TRBD1	TGTGCCAGCAGCCGAATCCGGGACAGCCTCACAGATACGCAGTATTTT	CASSRIRDSLTDTQYF
13	TRBV13	TRBJ2-7	once	NA	TGTGCCAGCAGCTTAGGGGGAGGATACGAGCAGTACTTC	CASSLGGGYEQYF
17	TRBV5-1	TRBJ1-6	NA	TRBD1	TGCGCCAGCAGCCAAGGACAGGGGGCGGTCTATAATTCACCCCTCCACTTT	CASSQGQGAVYNSPLHF
19	TRBV15	TRBJ1-2	NA	NA	TGTGCCACCTCCGAGGTGTCCGAGCAGATGTTTTATCTTAACTATGGCTACACCTTC	CATSEVSEQMFYLNYGYTF
14	TRBV19	TRBJ1-3	once	NA	TGTGCCAGTTCCTGGGGAGGCTTACGAAACACCATATATTTT	CASSWGGLRNTIYF
15	TRBV7-6	TRBJ2-5	NA	TRBD1	TGTGCCAGCAGCCCTCGGGACAGCCCCAGGGAGACCCAGTACTTC	CASSPRDSPRETQYF
15	TRBV5-4	TRBJ2-1	NA	NA	TGTGCCAGCAGCTTGGAGACTGGGAAACACAATGAGCAGTTCTTC	CASSLETGKHNEQFF